This T cell receptor beta chain was captured in a study of blood T cell repertoires in COVID-19 (dated by TCRdb to 2020 to 2021). Study-wide context: Collaborator samples came from the United States, Italy and Spain and covered acute and convalescent phases of COVID-19. The material from the prospective study consisted of cDNA or gDNA derived from T cells, B-cell-depleted T cells, or PBMCs. The dataset comprised deeply sampled blood TCRbeta repertoires from subjects exposed to, actively infected with, or recovered from COVID-19. The repertoires were made available in a free public database intended to serve as a resource for research on the immune response to SARS-CoV-2. Samples came from the ongoing ImmuneRACE study (first 160 participants) plus 1,254 subjects from 6 global collaborators. A de-identified subject ID, COVID-19 status, age in years and sex were almost always included in the sample metadata. Where HLA class I and class II types were available, the types were taken from metadata supplied by the sample provider, not from assay-based typing.

TCRbeta CDR3 regions were amplified from genomic DNA by means of the immunoSEQ Assay, a bias-controlled multiplex PCR. In the source study's methods: The number of nucleated cells in each sample was estimated by amplification of reference gene primers within the assay. To quantify the absolute abundance of each unique TCRbeta CDR3 rearrangement, sequence reads were collapsed and filtered. For each sample, productive Simpson clonality was calculated as the square root of Simpson's diversity index over productive rearrangements. TCRdb retrieved this table from immuneACCESS and kept in-frame rearrangements only. Not all clones are present; in checked studies, unresolved V genes account for under half, and no reason is known for the remainder. V and J calls and clone size are those listed in that table; D and trimming were worked out from the DNA. This sample is represented by 80,000 to 100,000 clones; 91% of them were singletons. The ten largest clones add up to 1.8% of the sample.

Notes on this clone: This clone's antigen is unknown. Nothing much larger sits one base from this clone, and base qualities are not available.

The paper's findings and limits, for the study overall: The amount of clinical and demographic metadata varied by source and participant and was provided uncurated.

The collaborating institutions used their own protocols to collect whole blood in K2EDTA tubes. For TCRbeta analysis, collaborators shipped samples as frozen whole blood, isolated PBMCs, or DNA extracted from either of those sample types. The receptor was derived from a human donor with active COVID-19. The donor label of this sample is uncertain. The sequenced material came from peripheral blood.

The nucleotide sequence is TGTGCCAGCAGCTCACAAAGGGTTGGGACAGGGGGCTCCTACGAGCAGTACTTC. The encoded protein is CASSSQRVGTGGSYEQYF. In this chain, TRBV7-8 is recombined with TRBJ2-7, with TRBD1 identical over 11 junction bases. Unmatched junction bases come to 11, with V trimmed by 4 bases and J by 0 bases. The CDR3 contains 18 residues, cysteine and phenylalanine counted. The sequence is cut down to CDR3 DNA, 54 bases in frame from base 1. Looking up the germline V gene yields CDR1 SGHVS and CDR2 FQNEAQ.